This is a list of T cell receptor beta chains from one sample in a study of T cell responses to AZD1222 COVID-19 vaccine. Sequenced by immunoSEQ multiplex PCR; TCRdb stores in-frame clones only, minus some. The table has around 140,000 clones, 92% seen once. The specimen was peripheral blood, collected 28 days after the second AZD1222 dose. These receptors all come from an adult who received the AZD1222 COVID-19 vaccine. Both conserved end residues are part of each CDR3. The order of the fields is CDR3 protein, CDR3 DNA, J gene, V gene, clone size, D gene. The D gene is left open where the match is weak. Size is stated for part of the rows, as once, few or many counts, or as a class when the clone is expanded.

CDR3 protein: CASSRDGGYTEAFF; CDR3 DNA: TGTGCCAGCAGTAGGGACGGGGGTTACACTGAAGCTTTCTTT; J gene: TRBJ1-1; V gene: TRBV6-4; clone size: .; D gene: .
CDR3 protein: CASSPLDRGQPQHF; CDR3 DNA: TGTGCCAGCAGTCCTTTAGACAGGGGACAGCCCCAGCATTTT; J gene: TRBJ1-5; V gene: TRBV27; clone size: .; D gene: TRBD1
CDR3 protein: CSVGGPGQGTNEKLFF; CDR3 DNA: TGCAGCGTGGGGGGCCCGGGACAGGGAACTAATGAAAAACTGTTTTTT; J gene: TRBJ1-4; V gene: TRBV29-1; clone size: .; D gene: TRBD1
CDR3 protein: CASNPDREYNYGYTF; CDR3 DNA: TGTGCCAGTAACCCGGACAGGGAGTACAACTATGGCTACACCTTC; J gene: TRBJ1-2; V gene: TRBV19; clone size: .; D gene: TRBD1
CDR3 protein: CASRTASSYEQYF; CDR3 DNA: TGTGCCAGCCGGACAGCGAGCTCCTACGAGCAGTACTTC; J gene: TRBJ2-7; V gene: TRBV7-8; clone size: .; D gene: .
CDR3 protein: CATSRDGWGTEAFF; CDR3 DNA: TGTGCCACCAGCAGAGATGGTTGGGGGACTGAAGCTTTCTTT; J gene: TRBJ1-1; V gene: TRBV15; clone size: .; D gene: .
CDR3 protein: CASSWGLGQGAYEQYF; CDR3 DNA: TGCGCCAGCAGCTGGGGGCTGGGACAGGGGGCTTACGAGCAGTACTTC; J gene: TRBJ2-7; V gene: TRBV5-1; clone size: .; D gene: TRBD1
CDR3 protein: CASSFTGTGYTDTQYF; CDR3 DNA: TGTGCCAGCAGCTTCACCGGGACAGGGTACACAGATACGCAGTATTTT; J gene: TRBJ2-3; V gene: TRBV7-2; clone size: .; D gene: TRBD1
CDR3 protein: CASSYSSGNRNSPLHF; CDR3 DNA: TGTGCCAGCAGTTACTCGAGCGGGAATCGTAATTCACCCCTCCACTTT; J gene: TRBJ1-6; V gene: TRBV6-5; clone size: .; D gene: .
CDR3 protein: CASSDSSGNTIYF; CDR3 DNA: TGTGCCAGCAGCGACAGCTCTGGAAACACCATATATTTT; J gene: TRBJ1-3; V gene: TRBV9; clone size: .; D gene: .
CDR3 protein: CASSRGFANTGELFF; CDR3 DNA: TGTGCCAGCAGCCGAGGATTTGCGAACACCGGGGAGCTGTTTTTT; J gene: TRBJ2-2; V gene: TRBV3-1/TRBV3-2; clone size: .; D gene: .
CDR3 protein: CASSQDAGGPYEQFF; CDR3 DNA: TGTGCCAGCAGCCAAGATGCGGGAGGGCCGTATGAGCAGTTCTTC; J gene: TRBJ2-1; V gene: TRBV3-1/TRBV3-2; clone size: .; D gene: TRBD2
CDR3 protein: CASSQDRAQGNTF; CDR3 DNA: TGCGCCAGCAGCCAAGATAGGGCACAGGGAAACACCTTC; J gene: TRBJ1-2; V gene: TRBV4-3; clone size: .; D gene: .
CDR3 protein: CASSFSQGYYGYTF; CDR3 DNA: TGTGCCAGCAGCTTCTCTCAGGGGTACTATGGCTACACCTTC; J gene: TRBJ1-2; V gene: TRBV5-6; clone size: .; D gene: .
CDR3 protein: CASSFKQGMYEQYF; CDR3 DNA: TGTGCCAGCAGCTTTAAACAGGGAATGTACGAGCAGTACTTC; J gene: TRBJ2-7; V gene: TRBV7-2; clone size: .; D gene: .
CDR3 protein: CASSFGGDNTIYF; CDR3 DNA: TGCGCCAGCAGCTTCGGAGGGGACAACACCATATATTTT; J gene: TRBJ1-3; V gene: TRBV5-1; clone size: .; D gene: .
CDR3 protein: CASSTGRDTQYF; CDR3 DNA: TGTGCCAGCAGTACAGGGCGAGATACGCAGTATTTT; J gene: TRBJ2-3; V gene: TRBV28; clone size: once; D gene: .
CDR3 protein: CASSELETIGDTQYF; CDR3 DNA: TGTGCCAGCAGTGAATTGGAGACGATCGGAGATACGCAGTATTTT; J gene: TRBJ2-3; V gene: TRBV25-1; clone size: .; D gene: .
CDR3 protein: CASRTGLENEQFF; CDR3 DNA: TGTGCCAGCAGGACGGGACTAGAAAATGAGCAGTTCTTC; J gene: TRBJ2-1; V gene: TRBV5-4; clone size: .; D gene: TRBD2
CDR3 protein: CASSVFSNQPQHF; CDR3 DNA: TGTGCCAGCAGCGTATTCAGCAATCAGCCCCAGCATTTT; J gene: TRBJ1-5; V gene: TRBV9; clone size: .; D gene: .
CDR3 protein: CASTPTPRGEQYF; CDR3 DNA: TGTGCCAGCACCCCCACCCCCCGGGGCGAGCAGTACTTC; J gene: TRBJ2-7; V gene: TRBV5-5; clone size: .; D gene: .
CDR3 protein: CASSLSSYEQYF; CDR3 DNA: TGTGCCAGCAGTCTTAGCTCCTACGAGCAGTACTTC; J gene: TRBJ2-7; V gene: TRBV6-2/TRBV6-3; clone size: .; D gene: .
CDR3 protein: CASRPDGATNEKLFF; CDR3 DNA: TGTGCCAGCAGGCCGGACGGTGCAACTAATGAAAAACTGTTTTTT; J gene: TRBJ1-4; V gene: TRBV2; clone size: .; D gene: .
CDR3 protein: CASSLWADTYEQYF; CDR3 DNA: TGTGCCAGCAGTTTATGGGCGGACACCTACGAGCAGTACTTC; J gene: TRBJ2-7; V gene: TRBV28; clone size: once; D gene: .
CDR3 protein: CASTVTGQFTDTQYF; CDR3 DNA: TGTGCCAGCACGGTGACAGGGCAGTTCACAGATACGCAGTATTTT; J gene: TRBJ2-3; V gene: TRBV9; clone size: .; D gene: TRBD1
CDR3 protein: CASSDRQGGPDTQYF; CDR3 DNA: TGTGCCAGCAGCGATCGACAGGGCGGCCCAGATACGCAGTATTTT; J gene: TRBJ2-3; V gene: TRBV11-3; clone size: .; D gene: TRBD1
CDR3 protein: CASSLGQGAYEKLFF; CDR3 DNA: TGTGCCAGCAGCTTAGGACAGGGGGCTTATGAAAAACTGTTTTTT; J gene: TRBJ1-4; V gene: TRBV5-5; clone size: once; D gene: TRBD1
CDR3 protein: CASSLITGGDYGYTF; CDR3 DNA: TGTGCCAGCAGCTTAATAACAGGAGGCGACTATGGCTACACCTTC; J gene: TRBJ1-2; V gene: TRBV7-2; clone size: .; D gene: .
CDR3 protein: CASSLDRPRQGLNEKLFF; CDR3 DNA: TGTGCCAGCAGCTTAGATAGGCCTAGACAGGGCCTTAATGAAAAACTGTTTTTT; J gene: TRBJ1-4; V gene: TRBV7-9; clone size: once; D gene: TRBD1
CDR3 protein: CASSLEGGSEQFF; CDR3 DNA: TGTGCCAGCAGCTTAGAAGGGGGGAGTGAGCAGTTCTTC; J gene: TRBJ2-1; V gene: TRBV7-2; clone size: .; D gene: .
CDR3 protein: CASSINDQYQETQYF; CDR3 DNA: TGTGCCAGTAGTATCAACGACCAGTACCAAGAGACCCAGTACTTC; J gene: TRBJ2-5; V gene: TRBV19; clone size: .; D gene: .
CDR3 protein: CSVMKNSGNTIYF; CDR3 DNA: TGCAGCGTTATGAAAAACTCTGGAAACACCATATATTTT; J gene: TRBJ1-3; V gene: TRBV29-1; clone size: .; D gene: .
CDR3 protein: CASRRTGGALVETQYF; CDR3 DNA: TGTGCCAGCAGACGGACAGGGGGCGCCTTGGTCGAGACCCAGTACTTC; J gene: TRBJ2-5; V gene: TRBV7-2; clone size: .; D gene: TRBD1
CDR3 protein: CASSLPLTSGANVLTF; CDR3 DNA: TGTGCCAGCAGCTTACCCCTCACCTCTGGGGCCAACGTCCTGACTTTC; J gene: TRBJ2-6; V gene: TRBV7-3; clone size: .; D gene: .
CDR3 protein: CASSQLTYNEQFF; CDR3 DNA: TGTGCCAGCAGCCAACTTACATACAATGAGCAGTTCTTC; J gene: TRBJ2-1; V gene: TRBV3-1/TRBV3-2; clone size: .; D gene: .
CDR3 protein: CASSPLSGLNNEQFF; CDR3 DNA: TGTGCCAGCAGCCCACTTAGCGGACTAAACAATGAGCAGTTCTTC; J gene: TRBJ2-1; V gene: TRBV7-3; clone size: .; D gene: .
CDR3 protein: CASSRHILAGEETQYF; CDR3 DNA: TGTGCCAGCAGCCGTCATATACTAGCGGGGGAGGAGACCCAGTACTTC; J gene: TRBJ2-5; V gene: TRBV11-2; clone size: .; D gene: TRBD2
CDR3 protein: CASRGTSGTHNEQFF; CDR3 DNA: TGTGCCAGCAGGGGGACTAGCGGGACCCACAATGAGCAGTTCTTC; J gene: TRBJ2-1; V gene: TRBV2; clone size: .; D gene: TRBD2
CDR3 protein: CASSLQGNYGYTF; CDR3 DNA: TGTGCCAGCAGTTTACAGGGTAACTATGGCTACACCTTC; J gene: TRBJ1-2; V gene: TRBV2; clone size: .; D gene: .
CDR3 protein: CSALSHSGEQFF; CDR3 DNA: TGCAGCGCCCTATCCCACTCGGGCGAGCAGTTCTTC; J gene: TRBJ2-1; V gene: TRBV29-1; clone size: .; D gene: .
CDR3 protein: CASSETSIRYNEQFF; CDR3 DNA: TGTGCCAGCAGCGAAACTAGCATAAGGTACAATGAGCAGTTCTTC; J gene: TRBJ2-1; V gene: TRBV5-4; clone size: .; D gene: .
CDR3 protein: CASSPLGLAGRGEQFF; CDR3 DNA: TGTGCCAGCAGCCCTCTGGGGCTAGCGGGACGCGGTGAGCAGTTCTTC; J gene: TRBJ2-1; V gene: TRBV14; clone size: .; D gene: TRBD2
CDR3 protein: CASSYGAGNTIYF; CDR3 DNA: TGTGCCAGCAGTTACGGGGCTGGAAACACCATATATTTT; J gene: TRBJ1-3; V gene: TRBV6-5; clone size: .; D gene: .
CDR3 protein: CASSEAIGTDTQYF; CDR3 DNA: TGTGCCAGCAGTGAAGCGATAGGCACAGATACGCAGTATTTT; J gene: TRBJ2-3; V gene: TRBV2; clone size: .; D gene: .
CDR3 protein: CASTSRGGQGTDTQYF; CDR3 DNA: TGCGCCAGCACCTCCCGAGGGGGGCAGGGCACAGATACGCAGTATTTT; J gene: TRBJ2-3; V gene: TRBV5-1; clone size: .; D gene: .
CDR3 protein: CASSLATGEETQYF; CDR3 DNA: TGCGCCAGCAGCTTGGCGACAGGGGAAGAGACCCAGTACTTC; J gene: TRBJ2-5; V gene: TRBV5-1; clone size: .; D gene: TRBD1
CDR3 protein: CASSYSLRGPNTEAFF; CDR3 DNA: TGTGCCAGCAGTTACTCTTTGCGGGGACCAAACACTGAAGCTTTCTTT; J gene: TRBJ1-1; V gene: TRBV6-5; clone size: .; D gene: .
CDR3 protein: CASSQGNSGGYTDTQYF; CDR3 DNA: TGTGCCAGCAGCCAAGGGAATAGCGGGGGATACACAGATACGCAGTATTTT; J gene: TRBJ2-3; V gene: TRBV3-1/TRBV3-2; clone size: .; D gene: TRBD2
CDR3 protein: CASSQGPTGGDSPLHF; CDR3 DNA: TGCGCCAGCAGCCAAGGCCCAACGGGTGGCGATTCACCCCTCCACTTT; J gene: TRBJ1-6; V gene: TRBV4-3; clone size: .; D gene: .
CDR3 protein: CASSGVAGGAGDEQFF; CDR3 DNA: TGTGCCAGCAGCGGAGTGGCGGGGGGCGCGGGAGATGAGCAGTTCTTC; J gene: TRBJ2-1; V gene: TRBV9; clone size: .; D gene: TRBD2
CDR3 protein: CASSSTAGGPIYNEQFF; CDR3 DNA: TGTGCCAGCAGTTCCACCGCGGGGGGGCCTATATACAATGAGCAGTTCTTC; J gene: TRBJ2-1; V gene: TRBV6-2/TRBV6-3; clone size: .; D gene: TRBD2
CDR3 protein: CASSEVPGSTEAFF; CDR3 DNA: TGTGCCAGCAGCGAGGTGCCAGGGTCTACTGAAGCTTTCTTT; J gene: TRBJ1-1; V gene: TRBV7-2; clone size: .; D gene: .
CDR3 protein: CASSLTGKSGNTIYF; CDR3 DNA: TGTGCCAGCAGCTTAACGGGAAAATCTGGAAACACCATATATTTT; J gene: TRBJ1-3; V gene: TRBV7-9; clone size: once; D gene: .
CDR3 protein: CATSDLGRVNEQFF; CDR3 DNA: TGTGCCACCAGTGATTTGGGCAGGGTCAATGAGCAGTTCTTC; J gene: TRBJ2-1; V gene: TRBV24-1; clone size: few; D gene: .
CDR3 protein: CASSFDTNSPLHF; CDR3 DNA: TGTGCCAGCAGCTTTGACACTAATTCACCCCTCCACTTT; J gene: TRBJ1-6; V gene: TRBV7-3; clone size: .; D gene: .